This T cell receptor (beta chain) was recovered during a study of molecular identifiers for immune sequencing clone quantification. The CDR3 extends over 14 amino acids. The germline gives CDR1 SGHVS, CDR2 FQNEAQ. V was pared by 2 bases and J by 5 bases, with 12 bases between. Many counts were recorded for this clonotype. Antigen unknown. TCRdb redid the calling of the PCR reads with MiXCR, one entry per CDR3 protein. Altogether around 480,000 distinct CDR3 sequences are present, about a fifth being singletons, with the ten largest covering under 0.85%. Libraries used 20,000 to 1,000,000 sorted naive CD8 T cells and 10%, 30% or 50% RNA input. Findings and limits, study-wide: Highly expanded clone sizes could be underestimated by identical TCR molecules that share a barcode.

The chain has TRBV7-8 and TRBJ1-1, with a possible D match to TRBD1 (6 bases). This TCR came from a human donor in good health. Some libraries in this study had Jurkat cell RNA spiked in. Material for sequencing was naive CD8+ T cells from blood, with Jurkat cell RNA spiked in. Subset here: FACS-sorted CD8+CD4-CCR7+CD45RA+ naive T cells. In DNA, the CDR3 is TGTGCCAGCAGCTTATTACAGGGTGGAACTGAAGCTTTCTTT. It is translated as CASSLLQGGTEAFF.